The 17 T cell receptor beta chains below come from one sample, sequenced in a study of OX40 agonist ivuxolimab in advanced cancers. Libraries were constructed by the immunoSEQ multiplex PCR assay. What TCRdb holds here is the immuneACCESS table cut down to in-frame rearrangements. Part of the clones is not present; checked against another copy, under half of the missing clones reflect an unresolved V gene, and the others are unexplained. This sample comprises 55,000 to 85,000 clones, just over 85% of them detected only once. The leading ten clones occupy approximately 3% of the sample. Sequenced here: CD4+ or CD8+ T cells sorted from blood, sampled in a trial of the OX40 agonist ivuxolimab. The receptors were sampled from an adult with an advanced solid tumor such as melanoma, head and neck, liver or kidney cancer.

V gene TRBV6-1 combines with J gene TRBJ1-4; unclear D gene. V was trimmed by 2 bases and J by 7 bases, leaving 14 bases between them. CDR3 length: 15 amino acids. Looked up from germline, CDR1 is MNHNS and CDR2 is SASEGT. DNA of the CDR3: TGTGCCAGCAGTGAACTCTCGCGGGCTGGTGAAAAACTGTTTTTT. It codes for CASSELSRAGEKLFF.

The chain is built from TRBV11-2 and TRBJ1-1; D is perhaps TRBD1 (5 bases). Germline lookup yields CDR1 SGHAT and CDR2 FQNNGV. This CDR3 region has 13 residues. V was trimmed by 5 bases and J by 7 bases, leaving 14 bases between them. This CDR3 reads CASSLLGGGEAFF. CDR3 DNA: TGTGCCAGCAGCCTCCTCGGGGGGGGTGAAGCTTTCTTT.

The CDR3 protein is CASSPLRTDLTGELFF. The DNA for the CDR3 is TGTGCCAGCTCACCCCTTAGGACAGACCTCACCGGGGAGCTGTTTTTT. The rearrangement uses TRBV18 and TRBJ2-2; D possibly corresponds to TRBD1 (6 bases). Germline assignment: CDR1 KGHSH and CDR2 LQKENI. The CDR3 covers 16 residues. V was shortened by 3 bases and J by 4 bases, with 15 bases between the two germline ends.

The chain joins TRBV30 to TRBJ1-6, with a tentative D call TRBD1 (6 bases). Trimming took off 4 bases at V and 7 bases at J, with 11 bases between the two ends. The CDR3 sequence is 13 residues long. Germline loops: CDR1 GTSNPN, CDR2 SVGIG (reference sequence). The CDR3 loop is CAWTTDSNSPLHF. The DNA of the CDR3 is TGTGCCTGGACGACGGACAGCAATTCACCCCTCCACTTT.

The chain uses TRBV18 and TRBJ1-2; D is unclear. The CDR3 has 12 amino acids. Deletions cut 8 bases from V and 8 bases from J, with 15 bases between. The germline CDR1 and CDR2 sequences are KGHSH and LQKENI. The CDR3 coding sequence is TGTGCCAGCGCCCCGGGTATGGGCGGCTACACCTTC. Its protein is CASAPGMGGYTF. The variable domain in full, completed from reference TRBV18 and TRBJ1-2, reads NAGVMQNPRHLVRRRGQEARLRCSPMKGHSHVYWYRQLPEEGLKFMVYLQKENIIDESGMPKERFSAEFPKEGPSILRIQQVVRGDSAAYFCASAPGMGGYTFGSGTRLTVV.

V and J are TRBV5-1 and TRBJ1-1, with 11 bases that match TRBD1. The CDR3 runs 15 residues. Germline-derived CDR1 and CDR2 are SGHRS and YFSETQ. V lost 4 bases to trimming and J lost 2 bases; unmatched junction nucleotides: 4. The DNA for the CDR3 is TGCGCCAGCAGCATGAGGACAGGGGGCAACACTGAAGCTTTCTTT. This gives the protein CASSMRTGGNTEAFF.

This chain connects TRBV5-4 to TRBJ2-7; no clear D gene. Germline V lookup: CDR1 SGHNT, CDR2 YYREEE (reference sequence). The CDR3 has 15 residues. With 5 bases removed from V and 2 bases from J, the gap between germline ends came to 17 bases. The CDR3 region is CASSRTDAPTYEQYF. The CDR3, as DNA: TGTGCCAGCAGTAGGACCGACGCCCCTACCTACGAGCAGTACTTC.

This clone was seen a single time. The CDR3 region is CASRYRLVFRETQYF. The CDR3 region has the DNA TGTGCCAGCAGATACAGACTAGTCTTTAGGGAGACCCAGTACTTC. The chain carries TRBV2 and TRBJ2-5; D possibly corresponds to TRBD2 (6 bases). Germline loops: CDR1 SNHLY, CDR2 FYNNEI. This CDR3 has 15 amino acids. Trimming pared 6 bases from V and 5 bases from J, leaving 19 bases between.

This clone occurred once. CDR3 amino acids: CASSSQGNSGNTIYF. The CDR3 region has the DNA TGTGCCAGCAGCTCACAGGGGAACTCTGGAAACACCATATATTTT. The chain recombines TRBV9 with TRBJ1-3, with 7 positions matching TRBD1. CDR3 length equals 15 residues. CDR1 and CDR2 (germline): SGDLS, YYNGEE. Germline trimming cut 4 bases from V and 0 bases from J; bases unmatched to any gene: 4.

This clone was counted a single time. CDR3 protein: CASSPYDRDRNTIYF. The CDR3 DNA sequence: TGCGCCAGCAGCCCATACGACAGGGACCGAAACACCATATATTTT. The gene calls are TRBV5-1 and TRBJ1-3; 7 bases align to TRBD1. Germline CDR1 SGHRS, CDR2 YFSETQ. V dropped 4 bases and J dropped 5; count of bases not matched to a gene: 9. The CDR3 extends over 15 amino acids. The full variable domain, completed using reference TRBV5-1 and TRBJ1-3, is KAGVTQTPRYLIKTRGQQVTLSCSPISGHRSVSWYQQTPGQGLQFLFEYFSETQRNKGNFPGRFSGRQFSNSRSEMNVSTLELGDSALYLCASSPYDRDRNTIYFGEGSWLTVV.

The chain couples TRBV2 to TRBJ2-2; D not resolved. Germline CDR1 SNHLY, CDR2 FYNNEI. The CDR3 runs 15 residues. V was trimmed by 3 bases and J by 1 base, leaving 9 bases between them. CDR3 nucleotides: TGTGCCAGCAGTGACCGGCAGAGGAACACCGGGGAGCTGTTTTTT. Protein product: CASSDRQRNTGELFF.

CDR3 DNA sequence: TGTGCCAGTAGTAGGTCTAGCGGGGGGACATACAATGAGCAGTTCTTC. This codes for CASSRSSGGTYNEQFF. The chain employs TRBV19 and TRBJ2-1, with 11 positions matching TRBD2. Per the germline V gene, CDR1 is LNHDA and CDR2 is SQIVND (reference sequence). This CDR3 contains 16 residues. The trim removed 4 bases at V and 4 bases at J, leaving 6 bases unmatched. The full variable domain, completed using reference TRBV19 and TRBJ2-1, is DGGITQSPKYLFRKEGQNVTLSCEQNLNHDAMYWYRQDPGQGLRLIYYSQIVNDFQKGDIAEGYSVSREKKESFPLTVTSAQKNPTAFYLCASSRSSGGTYNEQFFGPGTRLTVL.

This chain links TRBV6-1 with TRBJ1-1; 9 bases are a match to TRBD1. This CDR3 is 15 amino acids long. V trimming: 7 bases; J trimming: 0 bases; junction bases outside the gene matches: 6. Per germline, CDR1 MNHNS and CDR2 SASEGT. The CDR3 nucleotides are TGTGCCAGCAATGAGTGGGACAGGGTGAACACTGAAGCTTTCTTT. It encodes CASNEWDRVNTEAFF.

This clone was recorded only once. The chain uses TRBV6-1 and TRBJ1-5; D may be TRBD1 (5 bases). The V gene's germline CDR1 is MNHNS and CDR2 SASEGT. V was trimmed by 0 bases and J by 9 bases, leaving 12 bases between them. This CDR3 is 14 amino acids long. CDR3 amino acids: CASSEAWGPGPQHF. CDR3 sequence (DNA): TGTGCCAGCAGTGAAGCTTGGGGCCCGGGGCCCCAGCATTTT.

The sample holds one count of this clone. The genes are TRBV2 and TRBJ1-3, with D uncertain. The germline CDR1 and CDR2 sequences are SNHLY and FYNNEI. CDR3 length equals 16 residues. The V and J ends lost 1 base and 0 bases respectively, with 10 bases between them. The CDR3 DNA reads TGTGCCAGCAGTGAAGTATTTCGGAGCTCTGGAAACACCATATATTTT. It translates to CASSEVFRSSGNTIYF.

The gene calls are TRBV5-1 and TRBJ2-3, with TRBD2 matching 10 bases. V was pared by 4 bases and J by 0 bases, with 11 bases of the junction left unmatched. CDR3 size: 18 residues. Germline V gene data show CDR1 as SGHRS and CDR2 as YFSETQ. CDR3 DNA sequence: TGCGCCAGCAGCCCTACCCCCAAGCGGGAGGGTAGCACAGATACGCAGTATTTT. Protein product: CASSPTPKREGSTDTQYF.

V is TRBV7-3 and J is TRBJ2-3, with 8 positions matching TRBD2. The CDR3 is 14 amino acids. V was pared by 6 bases and J by 7 bases, with 9 bases of the junction left unmatched. Looked up from germline, CDR1 is SGHTA and CDR2 is FQGTGA. CDR3 nucleotide sequence: TGTGCCAGCAGTGCGCTGCGGGGGGCCCATACGCAGTATTTT. Translating it yields CASSALRGAHTQYF.